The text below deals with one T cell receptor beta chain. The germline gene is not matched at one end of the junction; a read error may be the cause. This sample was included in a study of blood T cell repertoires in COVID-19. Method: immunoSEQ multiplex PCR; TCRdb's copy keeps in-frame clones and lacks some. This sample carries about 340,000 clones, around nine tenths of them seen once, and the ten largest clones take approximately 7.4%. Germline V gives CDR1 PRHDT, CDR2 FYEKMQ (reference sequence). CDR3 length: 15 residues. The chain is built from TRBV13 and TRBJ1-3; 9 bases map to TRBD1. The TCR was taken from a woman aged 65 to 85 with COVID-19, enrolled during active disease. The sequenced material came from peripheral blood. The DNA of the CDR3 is TGTGCCAGCAGCCTAGGGACAGGGAGAGGAAACACCATATATTTT. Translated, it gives CASSLGTGRGNTIYF.